Following are 32 T cell receptor beta chains from one sample sequenced in a study of STAT3 mutations in large granular lymphocyte leukemia. Notes on the study in general: Every T-LGLL patient had at least one immunodominant TCRbeta clonotype.

No antigen is known for these receptors. Method: immunoSEQ multiplex PCR; TCRdb's copy keeps in-frame clones and lacks some. In the table there are under 20,000 clones, 80% to 95% of which are singletons. Sequencing was carried out using peripheral blood mononuclear cells. Receptor source: a man between 60 and 75 years old with T-cell large granular lymphocyte leukemia. Some clones in this sample may be carry-over from other donors' samples.

CDR3 in amino acids: CASSFGPNTGELFF. The CDR3 coding sequence is TGTGCCAGCAGCTTCGGACCGAACACCGGGGAGCTGTTTTTT. The chain couples TRBV5-4 to TRBJ2-2; D uncertain. Trimming removed 2 bases at V and 0 bases at J, with 5 bases between. In germline, CDR1 is SGHNT, CDR2 YYREEE (reference sequence). CDR3 size: 14 residues.

The gene calls are TRBV7-2 and TRBJ2-3; 8 nucleotides line up with TRBD2. The germline CDR1 and CDR2 sequences are SGHTA and FQGNSA. V lost 5 bases to trimming and J lost 3 bases; unmatched junction nucleotides: 7. This CDR3 contains 15 residues. The chain's CDR3 is CASSRTSPRTDTQYF. CDR3 DNA: TGTGCCAGCAGCCGGACTAGCCCCCGGACAGATACGCAGTATTTT.

J is TRBJ2-7 and V is TRBV5-1; 8 bases are a match to TRBD1. J gave up 4 bases and V 0 bases, and 12 bases lay outside the gene matches. The CDR3 length is 17 residues. In germline, CDR1 is SGHRS, CDR2 YFSETQ. This chain's CDR3 is CASSLAARGQGPYEQYF. CDR3 DNA: TGCGCCAGCAGCTTGGCCGCTCGCGGACAGGGACCTTACGAGCAGTACTTC.

The rearrangement joins TRBV10-1 to TRBJ2-3; D is unresolved. V gave up 3 bases and J gave up 2 bases, with 9 bases separating them. The CDR3 totals 14 residues. Germline CDR1 WNHNN, CDR2 SYGVQD (reference sequence). CDR3 amino acids: CASSDGSATDTQYF. DNA for the CDR3: TGCGCCAGCAGTGATGGGTCTGCCACAGATACGCAGTATTTT.

The chain couples TRBV27 to TRBJ2-5; D not resolved. CDR1 is MNHEY and CDR2 is SMNVEV in the germline V gene (reference sequence). The V end was cut by 1 base, the J end by 5 bases, with 11 bases between. The CDR3 is 14 amino acids. The CDR3 is CASSLYPAKETQYF. In DNA form, the CDR3 reads TGTGCCAGCAGTTTATACCCCGCGAAGGAGACCCAGTACTTC.

The rearrangement joins TRBV6-1 to TRBJ1-1; tentatively, D is TRBD1 (6 bases). V gave up 6 bases and J gave up 1 base, with 12 bases separating them. The CDR3 length is 14 residues. The germline V gene has CDR1 MNHNS and CDR2 SASEGT. The CDR3 spells CASSLKTGNTEAFF. Here the CDR3 DNA reads TGTGCCAGCAGCCTCAAGACAGGGAACACTGAAGCTTTCTTT.

The chain has TRBV19 and TRBJ1-4, with 7 bases aligning to TRBD1. V shed 3 bases, J shed 10 bases, and the junction held 14 bases outside the gene matches. This CDR3 contains 16 residues. Germline loops: CDR1 LNHDA, CDR2 SQIVND (reference sequence). The CDR3 loop is CASSIPSEGAVGKLFF. CDR3 bases: TGTGCCAGTAGTATCCCAAGTGAGGGGGCAGTCGGAAAACTGTTTTTT. The variable domain in full, with the rest retrieved from reference TRBV19 and TRBJ1-4, is DGGITQSPKYLFRKEGQNVTLSCEQNLNHDAMYWYRQDPGQGLRLIYYSQIVNDFQKGDIAEGYSVSREKKESFPLTVTSAQKNPTAFYLCASSIPSEGAVGKLFFGSGTQLSVL.

The chain combines TRBV7-9 with TRBJ2-7; D uncertain. The CDR3 covers 11 residues. Germline lookup yields CDR1 SEHNR and CDR2 FQNEAQ (reference sequence). The V end lost 5 bases, the J end lost 0 bases, and 2 bases lay between the germline ends. The CDR3 is CASSRSYEQYF. CDR3 coding DNA: TGTGCCAGCAGCCGCTCCTACGAGCAGTACTTC.

V and J are TRBV6-5 and TRBJ1-1; a possible D gene is TRBD1 (5 bases). The germline V gene has CDR1 MNHEY and CDR2 SVGAGI. The CDR3 is 16 amino acids. Trimming removed 4 bases from V and 1 base from J, with 16 bases in between. The CDR3 sequence is CASSSSMGVGNTEAFF. The CDR3 DNA is TGTGCCAGCAGTTCCTCCATGGGGGTGGGGAACACTGAAGCTTTCTTT.

V usage is TRBV23-1 and J usage is TRBJ2-7; tentative D call: TRBD2 (5 bases). TRBV23-1 carries the ORF label, with uncertain function. The germline V and J ends were trimmed by 7 bases and 0 bases, with 25 bases remaining between them. The CDR3 loop spans 18 amino acids. The CDR3 loop is CASTSPGPPSRTSYEQYF. The DNA for the CDR3 is TGCGCCAGCACCTCCCCCGGTCCCCCTAGCCGAACCTCCTACGAGCAGTACTTC.

This clone appeared once. V is TRBV15 and J is TRBJ2-6; 8 bases map to TRBD1. Germline V gives CDR1 LNHNV, CDR2 YYDKDF (reference sequence). The CDR3 contains 19 residues. V lost 0 bases and J lost 1; bases outside the gene matches: 8. The CDR3 bases are TGTGCCACCAGCAGAGATGTCCCAGGGGGCGGTTCTGGGGCCAACGTCCTGACTTTC. Translated: CATSRDVPGGGSGANVLTF. Full variable domain (outside the CDR3, taken from reference TRBV15 and TRBJ2-6): DAMVIQNPRYQVTQFGKPVTLSCSQTLNHNVMYWYQQKSSQAPKLLFHYYDKDFNNEADTPDNFQSRRPNTSFCFLDIRSPGLGDTAMYLCATSRDVPGGGSGANVLTFGAGSRLTVL.

This rearrangement joins TRBV18 to TRBJ1-4; D remains ambiguous. Germline CDR1 reads KGHSH; CDR2 reads LQKENI. V lost 2 bases and J lost 5, with 6 bases in between. This CDR3 contains 13 residues. The DNA for the CDR3 is TGTGCCAGCTCACCAGCGGGAAATGAAAAACTGTTTTTT. The encoded protein is CASSPAGNEKLFF. Based on the CDR3 plus reference TRBV18 and TRBJ1-4, the full variable domain is NAGVMQNPRHLVRRRGQEARLRCSPMKGHSHVYWYRQLPEEGLKFMVYLQKENIIDESGMPKERFSAEFPKEGPSILRIQQVVRGDSAAYFCASSPAGNEKLFFGSGTQLSVL.

This clone was seen once. The chain combines TRBV29-1 with TRBJ2-5; 12 bases are shared with TRBD2. From germline, CDR1 is SQVTM and CDR2 ANQGSEA. V was pared by 4 bases and J by 2 bases, with 5 bases of the junction left unmatched. CDR3 length: 15 amino acids. For the CDR3, the DNA is TGCAGCGTTGGAGCGGGACTAGCGGGTCAAGAGACCCAGTACTTC. Its protein is CSVGAGLAGQETQYF. Full variable domain (outside the CDR3, taken from reference TRBV29-1 and TRBJ2-5): SAVISQKPSRDICQRGTSLTIQCQVDSQVTMMFWYRQQPGQSLTLIATANQGSEATYESGFVIDKFPISRPNLTFSTLTVSNMSPEDSSIYLCSVGAGLAGQETQYFGPGTRLLVL.

This chain connects TRBV18 to TRBJ2-1, with D possibly matching TRBD2 (5 bases). The CDR3 has 14 amino acids. V was trimmed by 3 bases and J by 3 bases, leaving 9 bases between them. Germline V gives CDR1 KGHSH, CDR2 LQKENI. The CDR3 loop reads CASSPGNYYNEQFF. The CDR3 DNA sequence: TGTGCCAGCTCACCCGGGAACTACTACAATGAGCAGTTCTTC.

V gene TRBV29-1 combines with J gene TRBJ2-3; no firm D call. The CDR3 is made up of 12 amino acids. Germline V gene data show CDR1 as SQVTM and CDR2 as ANQGSEA. The V end lost 1 base, the J end lost 6 bases, and 8 bases lay between the germline ends. CDR3 nucleotides: TGCAGCGTTGAAGGAGGCGCGGATACGCAGTATTTT. It specifies CSVEGGADTQYF.

This clone has just one count. The chain carries TRBV6-5 and TRBJ2-7; tentative D call: TRBD2 (6 bases). The CDR3 is made up of 13 amino acids. Trimming removed 11 bases from V and 4 bases from J, with 18 bases in between. Germline loops: CDR1 MNHEY, CDR2 SVGAGI. The CDR3 DNA is TGTGCCCTTGGCGGAGGGTATGGGTACGAGCAGTACTTC. As protein: CALGGGYGYEQYF.

This chain links TRBV6-5 with TRBJ2-7; D perhaps matches TRBD1 (7 bases). Germline V gene lookup returns CDR1 MNHEY and CDR2 SVGAGI. The V end lost 0 bases, the J end lost 6 bases, and 15 bases lay between the germline ends. This CDR3 region has 15 residues. CDR3 DNA sequence: TGTGCCAGCAGTTACTCCCCGAACAGGGGAGGCGAGCAGTACTTC. Protein sequence: CASSYSPNRGGEQYF.

The genes are TRBV15 and TRBJ2-5; possible D gene TRBD2, 7 bases. Trimming removed 3 bases from V and 3 bases from J, with 11 bases in between. In germline, CDR1 is LNHNV, CDR2 YYDKDF (reference sequence). The CDR3 runs to 14 residues. CDR3 bases: TGTGCCACCAGCAGGGGGGGGGCTGAAGAGACCCAGTACTTC. This sequence encodes CATSRGGAEETQYF. Using reference TRBV15 and TRBJ2-5 for the parts outside the CDR3, the full variable domain is DAMVIQNPRYQVTQFGKPVTLSCSQTLNHNVMYWYQQKSSQAPKLLFHYYDKDFNNEADTPDNFQSRRPNTSFCFLDIRSPGLGDTAMYLCATSRGGAEETQYFGPGTRLLVL.

The CDR3: CASSLEGVGTQYF. CDR3 DNA: TGCGCCAGCAGCTTGGAGGGGGTAGGGACCCAGTACTTC. This chain links TRBV5-1 with TRBJ2-5; TRBD1 might be the D (6 bases). V was cut by 0 bases and J by 7 bases, with 10 bases left in between. Germline-derived CDR1 and CDR2 are SGHRS and YFSETQ. CDR3 size: 13 residues.

The V call is TRBV29-1, the J call TRBJ2-2; possibly TRBD1 or TRBD2 for D (5 bases each). CDR1 is SQVTM, CDR2 ANQGSEA, per germline. The CDR3 is made up of 15 amino acids. V lost 6 bases to trimming and J lost 5 bases, with 19 bases between them. The CDR3 is CSVSPLAGRTGELFF. Here the CDR3 DNA reads TGCAGCGTGAGTCCCCTGGCAGGGAGAACCGGGGAGCTGTTTTTT.

This clone was observed once. V is TRBV5-4 and J is TRBJ2-5; TRBD2 might be the D (5 bases). The ends were cut back, 2 bases at V and 4 bases at J, with 15 bases in the middle. The CDR3 length is 15 residues. Germline V gene sequence: CDR1 SGHNT, CDR2 YYREEE (reference sequence). CDR3 sequence: CASSFRSGTGETQYF. The CDR3 DNA is TGTGCCAGCAGCTTTCGTTCGGGAACGGGAGAGACCCAGTACTTC.

CDR3 loop: CASRSQGSSYEQYF. Written as DNA, the CDR3 is TGTGCCAGCAGATCACAGGGGAGCTCCTACGAGCAGTACTTC. The chain employs TRBV7-9 and TRBJ2-7, with TRBD1 identical over 7 bases. Germline values: CDR1 SEHNR, CDR2 FQNEAQ (reference sequence). The CDR3 is 14 amino acids. V lost 6 bases to trimming and J lost 0 bases; unmatched junction nucleotides: 5.

The V call is TRBV29-1, the J call TRBJ2-4, with 11 bases matching TRBD2. Unmatched junction bases numbered 12, after V lost 4 bases and J lost 1 base. The CDR3 length is 18 residues. CDR1 SQVTM and CDR2 ANQGSEA come from the germline V gene. The CDR3 DNA reads TGCAGCGTTGTTAGGGGCATAGCGGGAGGGTGGGCCAAAAACATTCAGTACTTC. It is translated as CSVVRGIAGGWAKNIQYF.

V is TRBV5-6 and J is TRBJ1-2; 9 bases match TRBD1. This CDR3 spans 17 amino acids. Trimming took 2 bases from V and 5 from J; bases not matched to a gene: 13. Germline V lookup: CDR1 SGHDT, CDR2 YYEEEE. CDR3: CASSFKTGGRGPYGYTF. The CDR3 bases are TGTGCCAGCAGCTTTAAGACAGGGGGTCGAGGACCATATGGCTACACCTTC.

The chain carries TRBV18 and TRBJ2-7, with 9 positions matching TRBD2. Trimming removed 6 bases from V and 3 bases from J; junction bases left unmatched: 6. Looked up from germline, CDR1 is KGHSH and CDR2 is LQKENI. CDR3 size: 14 residues. CDR3 region: CASSLAGVLYEQYF. CDR3 DNA: TGTGCCAGCTCTTTAGCGGGAGTACTCTACGAGCAGTACTTC. Looking up the rest from reference TRBV18 and TRBJ2-7 gives the full variable domain: NAGVMQNPRHLVRRRGQEARLRCSPMKGHSHVYWYRQLPEEGLKFMVYLQKENIIDESGMPKERFSAEFPKEGPSILRIQQVVRGDSAAYFCASSLAGVLYEQYFGPGTRLTVT.

This chain links TRBV5-4 with TRBJ1-1, with TRBD1 matching 10 bases. This CDR3 spans 15 amino acids. V lost 1 base, J lost 5 bases, and 5 bases stayed unmatched. The germline V gene encodes CDR1 SGHNT and CDR2 YYREEE (reference sequence). The CDR3 DNA sequence: TGTGCCAGCAGCTTGAAGGACAGGGGGAGAACTGAAGCTTTCTTT. Protein product: CASSLKDRGRTEAFF.

The rearrangement joins TRBV7-8 to TRBJ2-7; weak D call: TRBD1 (5 bases). Germline CDR1 reads SGHVS; CDR2 reads FQNEAQ. The V and J ends lost 1 base and 2 bases respectively, with 9 bases between them. This CDR3 contains 14 residues. Written as DNA, the CDR3 is TGTGCCAGCAGCTTAGTCCAGGGCCCCTACGAGCAGTACTTC. Amino acid sequence: CASSLVQGPYEQYF.

V gene TRBV28 combines with J gene TRBJ2-7, with D possibly TRBD2 on 6 matching bases. V lost 6 bases and J 7 bases, leaving 16 bases between the germline ends. The CDR3 consists of 13 residues. Germline-derived CDR1 and CDR2 are MDHEN and SYDVKM. The CDR3 protein is CASRPGPAGEQYF. The CDR3 nucleotides read TGTGCCAGCAGACCAGGGCCGGCGGGGGAGCAGTACTTC.

This chain links TRBV25-1 with TRBJ1-1; TRBD1 is a possible D gene (6 bases). The CDR3 is made up of 14 amino acids. V dropped 6 bases and J dropped 3 bases, with 14 bases sitting between them. CDR1 and CDR2 (germline): MGHDK, SYGVNS. CDR3 nucleotide sequence: TGTGCCAGCAGAAAGACAGGTGGGGACACTGAAGCTTTCTTT. It translates to CASRKTGGDTEAFF.

The V gene is TRBV29-1, the J gene TRBJ1-1; D is possibly TRBD1 (5 bases). The length of the CDR3 is 16 residues. CDR1 SQVTM and CDR2 ANQGSEA come from the germline V gene. V lost 6 bases and J lost 1, with 21 bases in between. CDR3 in DNA: TGCAGCGTCGCGGGACGGCTTGTTATGTCGAACACTGAAGCTTTCTTT. This translates into CSVAGRLVMSNTEAFF. Using reference TRBV29-1 and TRBJ1-1 for the parts outside the CDR3, the full variable domain is SAVISQKPSRDICQRGTSLTIQCQVDSQVTMMFWYRQQPGQSLTLIATANQGSEATYESGFVIDKFPISRPNLTFSTLTVSNMSPEDSSIYLCSVAGRLVMSNTEAFFGQGTRLTVV.

The chain links TRBV19 to TRBJ1-5; tentatively, D is TRBD1 (5 bases). The CDR3 has 15 residues. The ends were cut back, 8 bases at V and 1 base at J, with 15 bases in the middle. Germline-derived CDR1 and CDR2 are LNHDA and SQIVND (reference sequence). CDR3 amino acids: CASVPGRTSNQPQHF. For the CDR3, the DNA is TGTGCCAGTGTTCCGGGACGGACAAGCAATCAGCCCCAGCATTTT.

The CDR3 loop reads CASSRDRGEQYF. CDR3 nucleotides: TGTGCCAGCAGCCGGGACAGGGGCGAGCAGTACTTC. This sequence joins TRBV6-6 and TRBJ2-7; TRBD1 matches at 10 bases. The V segment lost 6 bases and the J segment 6 bases; nucleotides outside the gene matches: 2. CDR3 size: 12 residues. Germline V CDR1 and CDR2: MNHNY, SVGAGI (reference sequence).